What follows are 15 T cell receptor beta chains derived from one specimen sequenced in a study of early stage breast cancer tumors. TCRdb's table, derived via immunoSEQ multiplex PCR, lists solely in-frame clones and lacks some. Seen here are 25,000 to 30,000 clones, 80% observed once, and the top ten hold more than 9.5%. Specimen: blood. The source is a person between 55 and 69 years old with breast cancer.

The rearrangement links TRBV14 to TRBJ2-1; 9 bases match TRBD2. CDR1 is SGHDN, CDR2 FVKESK, per germline. The V gene end was trimmed by 1 base and the J gene end by 12 bases; junction bases not matched to a gene: 4. The CDR3 extends over 13 amino acids. The CDR3, as DNA: TGTGCCAGCAGCCAAGTAGGGACTAGCCTGCAGTTCTTC. This sequence encodes CASSQVGTSLQFF. Full variable domain (missing parts from reference TRBV14 and TRBJ2-1): EAGVTQFPSHSVIEKGQTVTLRCDPISGHDNLYWYRRVMGKEIKFLLHFVKESKQDESGMPNNRFLAERTGGTYSTLKVQPAELEDSGVYFCASSQVGTSLQFFGPGTRLTVL.

The rearrangement uses TRBV30 and TRBJ2-7; D may be TRBD2 (5 bases). CDR3 length: 12 residues. CDR1 is GTSNPN, CDR2 SVGIG, per germline (reference sequence). The V and J ends lost 5 bases and 2 bases respectively, with 10 bases between them. The CDR3 sequence: CAWGGRAYEQYF. The CDR3 DNA sequence: TGTGCCTGGGGAGGCAGAGCCTACGAGCAGTACTTC.

This chain connects TRBV29-1 to TRBJ1-1; perhaps TRBD1 as D (6 bases). Germline CDR1 reads SQVTM; CDR2 reads ANQGSEA. The CDR3 spans 11 residues. CDR3 sequence (DNA): TGCAGTCTAGGGGGTCGGACTGAAGCTTTCTTT. It translates to CSLGGRTEAFF.

This rearrangement joins TRBV6-5 to TRBJ1-5; 8 bases are a match to TRBD1. Germline CDR1 MNHEY, CDR2 SVGAGI. Trimming cost V 0 bases and J 5 bases; bases outside gene matches: 6. CDR3 length: 16 residues. The CDR3 DNA is TGTGCCAGCAGTTACTCCCGCAGGGGGCATGATCAGCCCCAGCATTTT. The encoded protein is CASSYSRRGHDQPQHF.

The chain uses TRBV7-2 and TRBJ2-7; 12 bases map to TRBD2. This CDR3 comprises 16 residues. The V segment lost 1 base and the J segment 4 bases; nucleotides outside the gene matches: 5. Germline CDR1 reads SGHTA; CDR2 reads FQGNSA. Here the CDR3 reads CASSLDRTSGKYEQYF. CDR3 bases: TGTGCCAGCAGCTTAGATAGGACTAGCGGGAAGTACGAGCAGTACTTC.

The chain uses TRBV6-6 and TRBJ1-5; no clear D gene. V dropped 0 bases and J dropped 7 bases, with 4 bases sitting between them. CDR1 MNHNY and CDR2 SVGAGI come from the germline V gene (reference sequence). This CDR3 spans 12 amino acids. The CDR3, as DNA: TGTGCCAGCAGTTACTCCGAGCAGCCCCAGCATTTT. Translated: CASSYSEQPQHF.

The genes are TRBV27 and TRBJ1-1; possibly TRBD1 for D (5 bases). The CDR3 covers 14 residues. Germline V gene data show CDR1 as MNHEY and CDR2 as SMNVEV (reference sequence). V was cut by 0 bases and J by 5 bases, with 10 bases left in between. The CDR3 loop reads CASSLSWGGTEAFF. The CDR3 DNA sequence: TGTGCCAGCAGTTTATCGTGGGGGGGGACTGAAGCTTTCTTT.

The chain links TRBV7-9 to TRBJ1-2, with 8 bases identical to TRBD1. With 5 bases clipped from V and 10 bases from J, the junction kept 9 bases outside the gene matches. The CDR3 has 13 amino acids. Germline values: CDR1 SEHNR, CDR2 FQNEAQ (reference sequence). The CDR3 sequence: CASSTGQGLTYTF. For the CDR3, the DNA is TGTGCCAGCAGCACCGGACAGGGCCTCACCTACACCTTC.

The CDR3 sequence: CASSREPGTGTQYF. The DNA of the CDR3 is TGTGCCAGCAGCCGAGAACCGGGAACTGGTACGCAGTATTTT. This chain joins TRBV14 and TRBJ2-3; D might be TRBD2 (5 bases). The germline V gene has CDR1 SGHDN and CDR2 FVKESK. The CDR3 totals 14 residues. V was pared by 4 bases and J by 8 bases, with 16 bases between. Filled out from reference TRBV14 and TRBJ2-3, the complete variable domain reads EAGVTQFPSHSVIEKGQTVTLRCDPISGHDNLYWYRRVMGKEIKFLLHFVKESKQDESGMPNNRFLAERTGGTYSTLKVQPAELEDSGVYFCASSREPGTGTQYFGPGTRLTVL.

CDR3 nucleotides: TGTGCCAGCAGAGAGAAGAACGAGGATGAGCAGTTCTTC. The encoded protein is CASREKNEDEQFF. The J gene is TRBJ2-1, the V gene TRBV11-2; D uncertain. Between the trimmed V and J ends, which lost 6 bases and 8 bases, there was a span of 14 bases. CDR3 length: 13 amino acids. Germline loops: CDR1 SGHAT, CDR2 FQNNGV.

This clone was counted a single time. The chain carries TRBV18 and TRBJ2-7; weak D call: TRBD1 (7 bases). Per the germline V gene, CDR1 is KGHSH and CDR2 is LQKENI. The CDR3 totals 15 residues. The ends were cut back, 4 bases at V and 6 bases at J, with 19 bases in the middle. The CDR3 reads CASSQRQGGESEQYF. Here the CDR3 DNA reads TGTGCCAGCTCACAAAGACAGGGAGGCGAAAGCGAGCAGTACTTC. The full variable domain, its missing parts supplied by reference TRBV18 and TRBJ2-7, is NAGVMQNPRHLVRRRGQEARLRCSPMKGHSHVYWYRQLPEEGLKFMVYLQKENIIDESGMPKERFSAEFPKEGPSILRIQQVVRGDSAAYFCASSQRQGGESEQYFGPGTRLTVT.

The V gene is TRBV30, the J gene TRBJ2-1; TRBD2 matches 7 bases. Germline values: CDR1 GTSNPN, CDR2 SVGIG (reference sequence). CDR3 length equals 14 residues. V was pared by 0 bases and J by 6 bases, with 5 bases of the junction left unmatched. CDR3 in amino acids: CAWSVGGSANEQFF. The CDR3 region has the DNA TGTGCCTGGAGTGTTGGCGGGAGTGCCAATGAGCAGTTCTTC.

The chain combines TRBV1 with TRBJ2-7; the table gives TRBD2 as D, unverified against the DNA. TRBV1 is a pseudogene locus. This CDR3 has 12 residues. CDR3 loop: CTSSQARNEQYF. Written as DNA, the CDR3 is TGCACCAGCAGCCAAGCTAGGAACGAGCAGTACTTC.

The rearrangement uses TRBV2 and TRBJ2-5; 7 bases match TRBD2. Trimming cost V 6 bases and J 1 base; bases outside gene matches: 5. The CDR3 is made up of 14 amino acids. CDR1 and CDR2 (germline): SNHLY, FYNNEI. DNA for the CDR3: TGTGCCAGCAGCCGGGACTACCTCCAAGAGACCCAGTACTTC. This sequence encodes CASSRDYLQETQYF.

V and J are TRBV5-1 and TRBJ2-5; no clear D gene. V lost 0 bases and J 5 bases, leaving 14 bases between the germline ends. CDR1 SGHRS and CDR2 YFSETQ come from the germline V gene. The CDR3 has 15 amino acids. CDR3 bases: TGCGCCAGCAGCTTGGTTGCTACCTCCGGTGAGACCCAGTACTTC. Amino acids: CASSLVATSGETQYF.